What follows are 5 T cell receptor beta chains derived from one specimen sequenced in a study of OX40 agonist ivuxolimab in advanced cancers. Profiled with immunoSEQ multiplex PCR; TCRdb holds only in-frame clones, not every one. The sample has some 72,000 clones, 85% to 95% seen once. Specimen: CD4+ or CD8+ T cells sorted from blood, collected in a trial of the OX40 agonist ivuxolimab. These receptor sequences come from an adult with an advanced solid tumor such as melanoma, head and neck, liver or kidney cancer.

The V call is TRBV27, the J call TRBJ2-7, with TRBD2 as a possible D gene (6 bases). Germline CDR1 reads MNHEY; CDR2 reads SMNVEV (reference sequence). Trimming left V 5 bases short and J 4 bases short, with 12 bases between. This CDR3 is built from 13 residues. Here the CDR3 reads CASSLGGNYEQYF. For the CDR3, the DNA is TGTGCCAGCAGTCTAGGAGGGAATTACGAGCAGTACTTC.

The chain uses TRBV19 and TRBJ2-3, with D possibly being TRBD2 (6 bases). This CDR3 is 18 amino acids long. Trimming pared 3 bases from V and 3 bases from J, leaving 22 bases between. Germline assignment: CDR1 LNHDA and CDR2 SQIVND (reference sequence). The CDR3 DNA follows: TGTGCCAGTAGTATTCACCTCCAGGGTACTAGCCTTACAGATACGCAGTATTTT. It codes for CASSIHLQGTSLTDTQYF. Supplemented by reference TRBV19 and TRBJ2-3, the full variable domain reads DGGITQSPKYLFRKEGQNVTLSCEQNLNHDAMYWYRQDPGQGLRLIYYSQIVNDFQKGDIAEGYSVSREKKESFPLTVTSAQKNPTAFYLCASSIHLQGTSLTDTQYFGPGTRLTVL.

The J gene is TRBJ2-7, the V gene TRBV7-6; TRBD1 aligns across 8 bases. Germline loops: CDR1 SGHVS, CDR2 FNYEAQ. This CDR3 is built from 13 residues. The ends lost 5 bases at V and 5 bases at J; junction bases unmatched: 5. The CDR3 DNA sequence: TGTGCCAGCAGCATAGGACAGGGCCACGAGCAGTACTTC. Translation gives CASSIGQGHEQYF.

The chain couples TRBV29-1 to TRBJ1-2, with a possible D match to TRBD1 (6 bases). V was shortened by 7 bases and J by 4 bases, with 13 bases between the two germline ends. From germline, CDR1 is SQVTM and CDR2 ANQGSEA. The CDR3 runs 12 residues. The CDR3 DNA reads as TGCAGCGGATGGACAGACCTCTATGGCTACACCTTC. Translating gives CSGWTDLYGYTF.

The CDR3 region has the DNA TGTGCCAGCAGTGAATGGGAAAGGGGGGCCTACGAGCAGTACTTC. As protein: CASSEWERGAYEQYF. V and J are TRBV6-1 and TRBJ2-7; D might be TRBD1 or TRBD2, each matching 6 bases. The CDR3 loop spans 15 amino acids. V lost 2 bases, J lost 2 bases, and 13 bases lay in between. In germline, CDR1 is MNHNS, CDR2 SASEGT.